Following are 7 T cell receptor beta chains from one sample sequenced in a study of blood T cell repertoires in COVID-19 (dated by TCRdb to between 2020 and 2021). Library preparation was by the immunoSEQ multiplex PCR assay. Sourced from immuneACCESS, this table was stored by TCRdb with only in-frame sequences that have V and J called. A share of the clones is absent; for the studies checked, an unresolved V gene accounts for under half, and the remainder has no known explanation. This sample is represented by roughly 150,000 clones; approximately 84% of them were singletons. Clones ranked in the top ten supply approximately 2.6% of the sample. The specimen sequenced was peripheral blood. These receptors were obtained from a woman of 80 years or more with COVID-19, enrolled during active disease.

The V call is TRBV18, the J call TRBJ1-1; no clear D gene. This CDR3 has 14 amino acids. With 1 base removed from V and 1 base from J, the gap between germline ends came to 7 bases. Germline V gene data show CDR1 as KGHSH and CDR2 as LQKENI. CDR3 protein: CASSPLEGNTEAFF. The CDR3 coding sequence is TGTGCCAGCTCACCACTTGAGGGGAACACTGAAGCTTTCTTT.

The sample holds one count of this clone. The V call is TRBV5-1, the J call TRBJ2-1; no reliable D call. Germline V CDR1 and CDR2: SGHRS, YFSETQ. The CDR3 is made up of 15 amino acids. V dropped 1 base and J dropped 0 bases, with 8 bases sitting between them. The CDR3 DNA reads TGCGCCAGCAGCTTGTTTGCCAGCTCCTACAATGAGCAGTTCTTC. This sequence encodes CASSLFASSYNEQFF.

The V and J genes are TRBV18 and TRBJ1-2; perhaps TRBD1 as D (6 bases). Trimming cost V 6 bases and J 6 bases, with 8 bases left between them. CDR3 length: 11 amino acids. Germline CDR1 reads KGHSH; CDR2 reads LQKENI. CDR3 residues: CASSHRDGYTF. The CDR3 bases are TGTGCCAGCTCTCACAGGGATGGCTACACCTTC.

The chain joins TRBV5-1 to TRBJ2-7; perhaps TRBD2 as D (5 bases). The germline gives CDR1 SGHRS, CDR2 YFSETQ. This CDR3 comprises 15 residues. The germline V and J ends were trimmed by 1 base and 7 bases, with 18 bases remaining between them. CDR3 nucleotides: TGCGCCAGCAGCTTGATGTCGACCTCCTCGGGGGAGCAGTACTTC. Its protein product is CASSLMSTSSGEQYF.

This chain uses TRBV4-1 with TRBJ2-5; possibly TRBD2 for D (6 bases). CDR1 and CDR2 from the germline V gene are MGHRA and YSYEKL. Trimming pared 4 bases from V and 4 bases from J, leaving 16 bases between. The CDR3 covers 15 residues. The CDR3 DNA is TGCGCCAGCAGCCCAGTAGCGGAGGGGCGAGAGACCCAGTACTTC. Its protein is CASSPVAEGRETQYF.

The rearrangement joins TRBV6-5 to TRBJ1-1; a weak D match, TRBD1 (5 bases). The V and J ends lost 0 bases and 0 bases respectively, with 11 bases between them. The CDR3 is 16 amino acids. CDR1 and CDR2 from the germline V gene are MNHEY and SVGAGI. CDR3 residues: CASSYSTVLLNTEAFF. The CDR3 coding sequence is TGTGCCAGCAGTTACTCGACAGTCCTATTGAACACTGAAGCTTTCTTT.

The J gene is TRBJ1-3, the V gene TRBV5-4; D uncertain. The germline gives CDR1 SGHNT, CDR2 YYREEE (reference sequence). The V gene lost 3 bases and the J gene lost 3 bases, with 10 bases spanning the gap. The CDR3 is 14 amino acids. In DNA form, the CDR3 reads TGTGCCAGCAGCTCAGGACTGATTGGAAACACCATATATTTT. Amino acids: CASSSGLIGNTIYF.